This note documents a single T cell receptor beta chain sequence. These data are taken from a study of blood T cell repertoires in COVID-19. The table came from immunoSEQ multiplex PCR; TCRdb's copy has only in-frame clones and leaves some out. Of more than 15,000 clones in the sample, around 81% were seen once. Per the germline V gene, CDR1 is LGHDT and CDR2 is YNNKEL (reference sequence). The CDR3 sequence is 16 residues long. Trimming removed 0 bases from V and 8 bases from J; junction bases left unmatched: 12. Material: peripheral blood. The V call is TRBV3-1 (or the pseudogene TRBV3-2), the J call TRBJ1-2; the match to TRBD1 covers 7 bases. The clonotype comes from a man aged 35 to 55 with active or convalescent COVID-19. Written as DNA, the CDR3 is TGTGCCAGCAGCCAAGAGAAGTTGAAGGGGGCTCAAGGCTACACCTTC. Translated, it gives CASSQEKLKGAQGYTF.